A single sample is the source of the 21 T cell receptor beta chains below, sequenced in a study of cytomegalovirus exposure and HLA in healthy donors. Here immunoSEQ multiplex PCR was the method, and the copy in TCRdb shows in-frame clones only, minus some. The sample lists more than 150,000 clones; roughly 91% were seen once. Sequenced material: PBMCs. These receptors all come from a man between 18 and 29 years old in good health and CMV-seronegative.

V gene TRBV20-1 combines with J gene TRBJ2-7; D might be TRBD1 (6 bases). Deletions cut 3 bases from V and 3 bases from J, with 6 bases between. Looked up from germline, CDR1 is DFQATT and CDR2 is SNEGSKA (reference sequence). This CDR3 spans 11 amino acids. This CDR3 reads CSASRGYEQYF. The CDR3 nucleotides are TGCAGTGCTAGCAGGGGCTACGAGCAGTACTTC.

The chain employs TRBV15 and TRBJ2-1; TRBD2 aligns across 12 bases. The CDR3 is made up of 15 amino acids. Germline V gene lookup returns CDR1 LNHNV and CDR2 YYDKDF (reference sequence). The ends lost 5 bases at V and 4 bases at J; junction bases unmatched: 3. The CDR3 reads CATSQTSGGYNEQFF. The CDR3 DNA reads TGTGCCACCAGCCAAACTAGCGGGGGGTACAATGAGCAGTTCTTC.

The J gene is TRBJ2-6, the V gene TRBV28, with 11 bases that match TRBD2. CDR3 length: 19 amino acids. Trimming cost V 5 bases and J 3 bases; bases outside gene matches: 12. From germline, CDR1 is MDHEN and CDR2 SYDVKM. CDR3 sequence (DNA): TGTGCCAGCAGTACTCATAGCGGGAGGGCCGGATTTGGGGCCAACGTCCTGACTTTC. It yields the protein CASSTHSGRAGFGANVLTF.

The J gene is TRBJ1-5, the V gene TRBV11-2; 9 nucleotides agree with TRBD1. Trimming removed 4 bases from V and 6 bases from J; junction bases left unmatched: 4. CDR3 size: 14 residues. CDR1 and CDR2 (germline): SGHAT, FQNNGV. The CDR3 region has the DNA TGTGCCAGCAGCTCGACAGGGGGGGGTCAGCCCCAGCATTTT. It yields the protein CASSSTGGGQPQHF.

CDR3 sequence (DNA): TGTGCCAGCAGCGCAAGCGGGAGGAACACAGATACGCAGTATTTT. Protein: CASSASGRNTDTQYF. The J gene is TRBJ2-3, the V gene TRBV7-2, with TRBD2 identical over 9 bases. V trimming: 5 bases; J trimming: 2 bases; junction bases outside the gene matches: 5. CDR3 size: 15 residues. Germline loops: CDR1 SGHTA, CDR2 FQGNSA.

The sample holds one count of this clone. The chain employs TRBV2 and TRBJ1-2; maybe TRBD1 (5 bases). Germline V gives CDR1 SNHLY, CDR2 FYNNEI. Trimming pared 6 bases from V and 4 bases from J, leaving 12 bases between. This CDR3 contains 13 residues. The CDR3 DNA follows: TGTGCCAGCAGATTGGGGGGAGCCTATGGCTACACCTTC. This translates into CASRLGGAYGYTF. Complete variable domain (other parts from reference TRBV2 and TRBJ1-2): EPEVTQTPSHQVTQMGQEVILRCVPISNHLYFYWYRQILGQKVEFLVSFYNNEISEKSEIFDDQFSVERPDGSNFTLKIRSTKLEDSAMYFCASRLGGAYGYTFGSGTRLTVV.

CDR3 sequence (DNA): TGTGCCACCAGCGGGAGGGAGGGCTATGGCTACACCTTC. Its protein product is CATSGREGYGYTF. The rearrangement uses TRBV15 and TRBJ1-2; D is undetermined. V was pared by 5 bases and J by 4 bases, with 11 bases between. There are 13 residues in the CDR3. Germline CDR1 LNHNV, CDR2 YYDKDF (reference sequence). Full variable domain (missing parts from reference TRBV15 and TRBJ1-2): DAMVIQNPRYQVTQFGKPVTLSCSQTLNHNVMYWYQQKSSQAPKLLFHYYDKDFNNEADTPDNFQSRRPNTSFCFLDIRSPGLGDTAMYLCATSGREGYGYTFGSGTRLTVV.

The chain combines TRBV10-3 with TRBJ1-5; D is possibly TRBD1 (5 bases). The V and J ends lost 8 bases and 4 bases respectively, with 12 bases between them. CDR1 and CDR2 (germline): ENHRY, SYGVKD. CDR3 length equals 13 residues. The CDR3 reads CAIGHSDNQPQHF. The CDR3 DNA reads TGTGCCATCGGACACAGCGATAATCAGCCCCAGCATTTT.

CDR3 nucleotide sequence: TGTGCCAGCAGCAGAGGAGGGACAGGCGACTACGAGCAGTACTTC. Residues: CASSRGGTGDYEQYF. The rearrangement joins TRBV7-2 to TRBJ2-7, with 8 bases fitting TRBD1. Trimming at V came to 5 bases and at J to 3 bases, leaving 9 bases not matched to a gene. Germline V CDR1 and CDR2: SGHTA, FQGNSA. There are 15 residues in the CDR3.

This clone was counted a single time. This rearrangement joins TRBV30 to TRBJ1-5; 8 nucleotides match TRBD1. This CDR3 region has 14 residues. V lost 0 bases to trimming and J lost 7 bases; unmatched junction nucleotides: 5. CDR1 GTSNPN and CDR2 SVGIG come from the germline V gene (reference sequence). DNA of the CDR3: TGTGCCTGGAGTGTACAGGGGGTGGACCAGCCCCAGCATTTT. It translates to CAWSVQGVDQPQHF.

This clone was detected a few times. The chain couples TRBV27 to TRBJ2-7; 15 nucleotides match TRBD2. After removal of 6 bases from V and 3 bases from J, the junction contained 3 bases not matched to a gene. The germline V gene has CDR1 MNHEY and CDR2 SMNVEV (reference sequence). This CDR3 has 15 residues. The CDR3 loop reads CASRPGLAGGYEQYF. Written as DNA, the CDR3 is TGTGCCAGCAGGCCGGGACTAGCGGGAGGCTACGAGCAGTACTTC.

The J gene is TRBJ2-1, the V gene TRBV10-3, with a weak D call TRBD1 (6 bases). This CDR3 has 13 amino acids. V gave up 4 bases and J gave up 5 bases, with 9 bases separating them. Germline V gives CDR1 ENHRY, CDR2 SYGVKD. CDR3 DNA: TGTGCCATCAGTGGGACAGAGAACAATGAGCAGTTCTTC. This translates into CAISGTENNEQFF.

The chain couples TRBV7-9 to TRBJ1-2, with D possibly being TRBD1 (5 bases). Per the germline V gene, CDR1 is SEHNR and CDR2 is FQNEAQ (reference sequence). This CDR3 contains 16 residues. Trimming took off 5 bases at V and 8 bases at J, with 24 bases between the two ends. For the CDR3, the DNA is TGTGCCAGCAGCACACCCCTAGGCAGGGCGGTCGACGGCTACACCTTC. Its protein product is CASSTPLGRAVDGYTF.

This rearrangement joins TRBV29-1 to TRBJ1-1, with D possibly matching TRBD1 (5 bases). Trimming left V 6 bases short and J 4 bases short, with 15 bases between. Per the germline V gene, CDR1 is SQVTM and CDR2 is ANQGSEA. The CDR3 extends over 13 amino acids. DNA for the CDR3: TGCAGCGTAAAAGGGGCGGCGACCACTGAAGCTTTCTTT. Amino acids: CSVKGAATTEAFF.

The J gene is TRBJ2-7, the V gene TRBV4-3; 7 bases match TRBD2. CDR1 and CDR2 (germline): LGHNA, YSLEER. V was pared by 4 bases and J by 0 bases, with 6 bases of the junction left unmatched. The CDR3 sequence is 15 residues long. The CDR3 coding sequence is TGCGCCAGCAGCCCCTCCTGGGGGGGCTCCTACGAGCAGTACTTC. As protein: CASSPSWGGSYEQYF.

The rearrangement links TRBV10-1 to TRBJ2-7; TRBD2 aligns across 15 bases. With V trimmed by 9 bases and J by 1 base, 7 bases remained unmatched. CDR3 length equals 16 residues. Germline CDR1 WNHNN, CDR2 SYGVQD (reference sequence). CDR3: CARNSGLAGGSYEQYF. DNA of the CDR3: TGCGCCAGAAACTCGGGACTAGCGGGAGGTTCCTACGAGCAGTACTTC.

The chain uses TRBV4-1 and TRBJ2-2; 7 nucleotides agree with TRBD2. The CDR3 consists of 15 residues. Unmatched junction bases numbered 8, after V lost 4 bases and J lost 6 bases. In germline, CDR1 is MGHRA, CDR2 YSYEKL. For the CDR3, the DNA is TGCGCCAGCAGCCCCCCCGGGACTATCGCCGGGGAGCTGTTTTTT. Translated: CASSPPGTIAGELFF.

This rearrangement joins TRBV28 to TRBJ1-2; 7 bases are a match to TRBD1. J lost 4 bases, V lost 5 bases, and 7 bases had no gene match. CDR1 is MDHEN and CDR2 is SYDVKM in the germline V gene. This CDR3 has 14 amino acids. CDR3 nucleotide sequence: TGTGCCAGCAGTACCACAGGGGTGCGCTATGGCTACACCTTC. Translation gives CASSTTGVRYGYTF.

CDR3 bases: TGTGCCAGCAGCTTGAACAGGGGGTACTACGAGCAGTACTTC. Its translation: CASSLNRGYYEQYF. The V and J genes are TRBV5-6 and TRBJ2-7; TRBD1 matches at 8 bases. Germline lookup yields CDR1 SGHDT and CDR2 YYEEEE. V lost 1 base to trimming and J lost 3 bases; unmatched junction nucleotides: 3. The CDR3 has 14 residues.

The CDR3 bases are TGTGCCACCAGCAGAGTGGCCAGGGCAAACACTGAAGCTTTCTTT. Residues: CATSRVARANTEAFF. The chain joins TRBV15 to TRBJ1-1; TRBD1 might be the D (5 bases). The V end was cut by 1 base, the J end by 2 bases, with 11 bases between. Germline V gives CDR1 LNHNV, CDR2 YYDKDF (reference sequence). The CDR3 has 15 amino acids.

The J gene is TRBJ1-5, the V gene TRBV27; D may be TRBD1 (5 bases). CDR1 and CDR2 (germline): MNHEY, SMNVEV (reference sequence). The CDR3 consists of 14 residues. The ends were cut back, 9 bases at V and 5 bases at J, with 17 bases in the middle. CDR3 region: CASSGLQGDQPQHF. CDR3 DNA: TGTGCCAGTTCCGGCCTTCAGGGTGATCAGCCCCAGCATTTT.